This passage covers 23 T cell receptor beta chains from one sample sequenced in a study of T cell changes during pregnancy in multiple sclerosis (dated by TCRdb to between 2018 and 2021). The library relied on the immunoSEQ multiplex PCR assay. The clones in this table, taken by TCRdb from immuneACCESS, are in-frame only. Not every clone is retained; where verified, under half of the shortfall comes from an unresolved V gene, and the cause of the rest is unknown. This sample comprises 85,000 to 130,000 clones, under 95% of them detected only once. Of the sample, around 1.5% falls within the top ten clones. Sequencing was performed on peripheral blood, taken after pregnancy. The receptors stem from a female donor with multiple sclerosis, enrolled in a pregnancy study.

The chain combines TRBV10-3 with TRBJ2-2, with D tentatively TRBD2 (6 bases). Trimming left V 4 bases short and J 2 bases short, with 14 bases between. CDR3 length equals 16 residues. Germline CDR1 reads ENHRY; CDR2 reads SYGVKD. As DNA, the CDR3 is TGTGCCATCAGTGGCCCGCGGGGAGCTAACACCGGGGAGCTGTTTTTT. This codes for CAISGPRGANTGELFF.

Here the CDR3 reads CASSPVNNEQFF. CDR3 nucleotide sequence: TGTGCCAGCAGCCCGGTCAACAATGAGCAGTTCTTC. The chain has TRBV5-4 and TRBJ2-1; D uncertain. The germline CDR1 and CDR2 sequences are SGHNT and YYREEE (reference sequence). The CDR3 is 12 residues long. V lost 4 bases, J lost 5 bases, and 7 bases lay in between.

This chain links TRBV2 with TRBJ1-3; no clear D. V was trimmed by 3 bases and J by 9 bases, leaving 12 bases between them. The CDR3 runs 13 residues. Germline V gene data show CDR1 as SNHLY and CDR2 as FYNNEI. The CDR3 DNA follows: TGTGCCAGCAGTGATTACCGCAAAGCCACCATATATTTT. Translated, it gives CASSDYRKATIYF. Full variable domain (rest looked up from reference TRBV2 and TRBJ1-3): EPEVTQTPSHQVTQMGQEVILRCVPISNHLYFYWYRQILGQKVEFLVSFYNNEISEKSEIFDDQFSVERPDGSNFTLKIRSTKLEDSAMYFCASSDYRKATIYFGEGSWLTVV.

The chain combines TRBV30 with TRBJ2-1; TRBD2 agrees at 13 bases. The CDR3 is made up of 19 amino acids. Trimming at V came to 3 bases and at J to 7 bases, leaving 18 bases not matched to a gene. In germline, CDR1 is GTSNPN, CDR2 SVGIG (reference sequence). The CDR3 nucleotides read TGTGCCTGGAGCGTAAATACCCTACTGACTAGCGGGGGGACAAATGAGCAGTTCTTC. Its protein is CAWSVNTLLTSGGTNEQFF.

This clone appeared a few times. The V and J genes are TRBV9 and TRBJ1-1; TRBD1 is a possible D gene (5 bases). The CDR3 covers 13 residues. V was pared by 3 bases and J by 7 bases, with 13 bases between. The germline CDR1 and CDR2 sequences are SGDLS and YYNGEE. The CDR3 protein is CASSGRGAGEAFF. Here the CDR3 DNA reads TGTGCCAGCAGCGGCCGTGGGGCTGGTGAAGCTTTCTTT.

V gene TRBV27 combines with J gene TRBJ1-4; D is perhaps TRBD1 (6 bases). V gave up 5 bases and J gave up 8 bases, with 18 bases separating them. CDR3 size: 15 residues. Germline V gene sequence: CDR1 MNHEY, CDR2 SMNVEV (reference sequence). CDR3 protein: CASSPPGVADEKLFF. CDR3 bases: TGTGCCAGCAGTCCTCCAGGGGTGGCAGACGAAAAACTGTTTTTT. The variable domain in full, completed from reference TRBV27 and TRBJ1-4, reads EAQVTQNPRYLITVTGKKLTVTCSQNMNHEYMSWYRQDPGLGLRQIYYSMNVEVTDKGDVPEGYKVSRKEKRNFPLILESPSPNQTSLYFCASSPPGVADEKLFFGSGTQLSVL.

This clone was picked up one time. The J gene is TRBJ1-1, the V gene TRBV30; 10 bases are a match to TRBD1. After removal of 7 bases from V and 7 bases from J, the junction contained 12 bases not matched to a gene. The length of the CDR3 is 14 residues. Germline CDR1 reads GTSNPN; CDR2 reads SVGIG (reference sequence). CDR3 in DNA: TGTGCCTCCCCCCCGACAGGGGGCGTGGGTGAAGCTTTCTTT. Translated: CASPPTGGVGEAFF.

This clone has a handful of counts. This chain connects TRBV28 to TRBJ1-5, with D possibly matching TRBD1 (6 bases). The length of the CDR3 is 14 residues. Trimming took 5 bases from V and 11 from J, leaving 19 bases between them. Germline lookup yields CDR1 MDHEN and CDR2 SYDVKM. CDR3 residues: CASSGQGRGRAQHF. The CDR3 DNA sequence: TGTGCCAGCAGTGGCCAGGGGCGAGGTAGGGCCCAGCATTTT. Variable domain in full (rest from reference TRBV28 and TRBJ1-5): DVKVTQSSRYLVKRTGEKVFLECVQDMDHENMFWYRQDPGLGLRLIYFSYDVKMKEKGDIPEGYSVSREKKERFSLILESASTNQTSMYLCASSGQGRGRAQHFGDGTRLSIL.

This chain connects TRBV18 to TRBJ2-3, with 9 bases matching TRBD2. Germline CDR1 reads KGHSH; CDR2 reads LQKENI. V lost 0 bases and J lost 3; bases outside the gene matches: 1. The CDR3 loop spans 15 amino acids. The CDR3 nucleotides read TGTGCCAGCTCACCACCTAGCGGGGGTACAGATACGCAGTATTTT. This encodes CASSPPSGGTDTQYF.

The count of this clone is one. The chain couples TRBV30 to TRBJ2-6; 7 bases are a match to TRBD1. Germline V gene data show CDR1 as GTSNPN and CDR2 as SVGIG (reference sequence). Trimming cost V 4 bases and J 0 bases; bases outside gene matches: 3. The CDR3 is 15 amino acids. The CDR3 loop is CAWNTGDSGANVLTF. Here the CDR3 DNA reads TGTGCCTGGAACACAGGGGACTCTGGGGCCAACGTCCTGACTTTC. Variable domain in full (rest from reference TRBV30 and TRBJ2-6): SQTIHQWPATLVQPVGSPLSLECTVEGTSNPNLYWYRQAAGRGLQLLFYSVGIGQISSEVPQNLSASRPQDRQFILSSKKLLLSDSGFYLCAWNTGDSGANVLTFGAGSRLTVL.

The genes are TRBV28 and TRBJ2-3; TRBD1 agrees at 7 bases. The CDR3 sequence is 15 residues long. V lost 6 bases, J lost 2 bases, and 8 bases stayed unmatched. Germline CDR1 is MDHEN and CDR2 is SYDVKM. CDR3: CASSGITGDTDTQYF. DNA for the CDR3: TGTGCCAGCAGCGGCATTACAGGGGACACAGATACGCAGTATTTT.

This chain links TRBV5-1 with TRBJ1-3, with 9 bases aligning to TRBD1. The CDR3 is 15 amino acids. The V gene end was trimmed by 1 base and the J gene end by 6 bases; junction bases not matched to a gene: 5. Germline CDR1 is SGHRS and CDR2 is YFSETQ. As DNA, the CDR3 is TGCGCCAGCAGCTTGACAGGGGGCGAAGTAAACACCATATATTTT. Translation: CASSLTGGEVNTIYF. Full variable domain (remainder filled in from reference TRBV5-1 and TRBJ1-3): KAGVTQTPRYLIKTRGQQVTLSCSPISGHRSVSWYQQTPGQGLQFLFEYFSETQRNKGNFPGRFSGRQFSNSRSEMNVSTLELGDSALYLCASSLTGGEVNTIYFGEGSWLTVV.

V usage is TRBV10-3 and J usage is TRBJ2-1, with D possibly TRBD2 on 6 matching bases. V was cut by 10 bases and J by 9 bases, with 13 bases left in between. CDR1 is ENHRY and CDR2 is SYGVKD in the germline V gene. The CDR3 has 11 residues. The CDR3 DNA reads as TGTGCCACCGGGGGAGCAAGTGAGCAGTTCTTC. It specifies CATGGASEQFF.

The chain combines TRBV27 with TRBJ2-2, with D perhaps matching TRBD1 (5 bases). Germline CDR1 reads MNHEY; CDR2 reads SMNVEV (reference sequence). Trimming removed 5 bases from V and 1 base from J, with 8 bases in between. The CDR3 sequence is 14 residues long. CDR3 residues: CASSIRENTGELFF. CDR3 nucleotide sequence: TGTGCCAGCAGTATCAGGGAGAACACCGGGGAGCTGTTTTTT.

This clone occurred a few times. The J gene is TRBJ1-6, the V gene TRBV6-5, with 7 positions matching TRBD1. The V and J ends lost 5 bases and 7 bases, in that order; junction bases with no gene match: 5. The CDR3 is 14 amino acids. Germline lookup yields CDR1 MNHEY and CDR2 SVGAGI. The CDR3 protein is CASSVAGGNSPLHF. The CDR3, as DNA: TGTGCCAGCAGTGTCGCAGGGGGGAATTCACCCCTCCACTTT.

The chain links TRBV14 to TRBJ1-3; D unresolved. Germline V gene data show CDR1 as SGHDN and CDR2 as FVKESK. This CDR3 is 15 amino acids long. V was trimmed by 1 base and J by 0 bases, leaving 7 bases between them. The CDR3 loop reads CASSQGRSSGNTIYF. The CDR3 nucleotides are TGTGCCAGCAGCCAAGGTCGGAGCTCTGGAAACACCATATATTTT.

The chain links TRBV7-8 to TRBJ2-5; 11 bases are shared with TRBD1. Looked up from germline, CDR1 is SGHVS and CDR2 is FQNEAQ. V lost 0 bases, J lost 2 bases, and 2 bases stayed unmatched. The CDR3 runs 16 residues. The CDR3 spells CASSLAGTGGQETQYF. CDR3 DNA sequence: TGTGCCAGCAGCTTAGCCGGGACAGGGGGTCAAGAGACCCAGTACTTC.

This sequence joins TRBV7-3 and TRBJ2-1; D is perhaps TRBD2 (6 bases). V dropped 2 bases and J dropped 5 bases, with 10 bases sitting between them. Germline-derived CDR1 and CDR2 are SGHTA and FQGTGA. The CDR3 sequence is 14 residues long. CDR3 DNA: TGTGCCAGCAGCTTAGCGGGATCAAACAATGAGCAGTTCTTC. This sequence encodes CASSLAGSNNEQFF.

This rearrangement joins TRBV11-2 to TRBJ2-1, with TRBD1 identical over 8 bases. The CDR3 covers 12 residues. After removal of 4 bases from V and 15 bases from J, the junction contained 8 bases not matched to a gene. Germline CDR1 and CDR2: SGHAT and FQNNGV. The DNA for the CDR3 is TGTGCCAGCAGCTCCTTACAGGGGGTGACGTTCTTC. It encodes CASSSLQGVTFF.

Details on this clone: Other DNA sequences within the sample encode an identical CDR3. The V call is TRBV18, the J call TRBJ1-1; no clear D gene. Trimming pared 3 bases from V and 1 base from J, leaving 6 bases between. The germline gives CDR1 KGHSH, CDR2 LQKENI. The CDR3 has 13 amino acids. CDR3 sequence (DNA): TGTGCCAGCTCACCGAACGGGAACACTGAAGCTTTCTTT. Its translation: CASSPNGNTEAFF.

This clone showed up just once. The chain combines TRBV18 with TRBJ2-3, with TRBD2 as a possible D gene (5 bases). The CDR3 covers 16 residues. The germline CDR1 and CDR2 sequences are KGHSH and LQKENI. The V gene lost 0 bases and the J gene lost 5 bases, with 15 bases spanning the gap. The CDR3 nucleotides are TGTGCCAGCTCACCACCCGAATCCGGGGTTGGAGATACGCAGTATTTT. This translates into CASSPPESGVGDTQYF.

The rearrangement links TRBV5-4 to TRBJ1-2; TRBD1 aligns across 8 bases. With 3 bases clipped from V and 3 bases from J, the junction kept 4 bases outside the gene matches. The CDR3 is made up of 14 amino acids. From germline, CDR1 is SGHNT and CDR2 YYREEE (reference sequence). CDR3 DNA: TGTGCCAGCAGCTCCACGACAGGGGACTATGGCTACACCTTC. This encodes CASSSTTGDYGYTF. The entire variable domain, with the rest obtained from reference TRBV5-4 and TRBJ1-2, is as follows: ETGVTQSPTHLIKTRGQQVTLRCSSQSGHNTVSWYQQALGQGPQFIFQYYREEENGRGNFPPRFSGLQFPNYSSELNVNALELDDSALYLCASSSTTGDYGYTFGSGTRLTVV.

The J gene is TRBJ1-3, the V gene TRBV18, with 8 bases that match TRBD1. The CDR3 has 19 residues. V gave up 3 bases and J gave up 1 base; unmatched junction bases: 14. Per germline, CDR1 KGHSH and CDR2 LQKENI. This CDR3 is CASSPTGDRPVRSGNTIYF. As DNA, the CDR3 is TGTGCCAGCTCACCCACTGGGGACAGGCCTGTTCGGTCTGGAAACACCATATATTTT.